This TCR beta chain comes out of a study of T cells in localized non-small cell lung cancer. Profiled with immunoSEQ multiplex PCR; TCRdb holds only in-frame clones, not every one. The data contain roughly 9,900 clones, about three quarters of them singletons. Study conclusions and caveats: Clonality peaked in uninvolved adjacent lung rather than tumor.

Remarks on this clone: Its specificity is unknown.

The CDR3 has 12 amino acids. The germline CDR1 and CDR2 sequences are SGHRS and YFSETQ. V shed 3 bases and J shed 8 bases, with 11 bases lying between them. This TCR came from a male donor aged 60 or over with stage I lung adenocarcinoma. This chain links TRBV5-1 with TRBJ1-1; D remains unclear. Specimen: peripheral blood, collected before any cancer treatment. CDR3 protein: CASSSGVREAFF. The CDR3 nucleotides read TGCGCCAGCAGCTCTGGTGTCAGGGAAGCTTTCTTT.